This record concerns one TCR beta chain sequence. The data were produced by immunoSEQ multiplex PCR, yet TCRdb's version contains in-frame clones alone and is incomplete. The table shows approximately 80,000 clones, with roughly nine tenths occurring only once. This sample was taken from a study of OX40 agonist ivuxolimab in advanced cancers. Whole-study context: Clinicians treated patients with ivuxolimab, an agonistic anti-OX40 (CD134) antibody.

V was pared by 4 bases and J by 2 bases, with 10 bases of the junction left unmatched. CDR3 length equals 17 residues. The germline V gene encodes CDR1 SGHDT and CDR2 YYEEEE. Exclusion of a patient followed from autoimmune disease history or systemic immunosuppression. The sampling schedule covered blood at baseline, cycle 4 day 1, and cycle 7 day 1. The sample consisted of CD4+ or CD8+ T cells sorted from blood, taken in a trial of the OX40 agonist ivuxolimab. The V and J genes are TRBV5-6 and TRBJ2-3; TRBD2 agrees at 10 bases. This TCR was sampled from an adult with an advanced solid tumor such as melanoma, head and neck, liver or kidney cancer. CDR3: CASSRTPSGSNTDTQYF. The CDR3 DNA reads TGTGCCAGCAGCCGCACTCCTAGCGGGAGTAACACAGATACGCAGTATTTT.